The 11 T cell receptor beta chains in this list originate from one sample, sequenced in a study of T cells after yellow fever vaccination. TCRdb reprocessed the 5' RACE reads via MiXCR and lists one record per CDR3 protein. The sample records about 300,000 distinct CDR3 sequences, around 6.8% being singletons. Source: PBMCs, taken about 41 days after the first yellow fever vaccination. These receptors were collected from a man aged 18 to 29 who received the YFV17D yellow fever vaccine.

Many counts were recorded for this clonotype. The rearrangement joins TRBV12-3 or TRBV12-4 to TRBJ2-5; TRBD2 is a possible D gene (6 bases). V lost 1 base and J 2 bases, leaving 11 bases between the germline ends. The CDR3 has 15 amino acids. CDR3: CASSLGASVQETQYF. The CDR3 nucleotides are TGTGCCAGCAGTTTAGGGGCTAGCGTACAAGAGACCCAGTACTTC.

This chain links TRBV20-1 with TRBJ1-2; 7 bases are shared with TRBD1. The CDR3 totals 14 residues. The V and J ends lost 5 bases and 0 bases, in that order; junction bases with no gene match: 6. CDR1 and CDR2 from the germline V gene are DFQATT and SNEGSKA (reference sequence). CDR3 coding DNA: TGCAGTGCTTCAGGACAGGTCGCTAACTATGGCTACACCTTC. Encoded protein: CSASGQVANYGYTF.

V usage is TRBV7-2 and J usage is TRBJ1-1; maybe TRBD1 (5 bases). CDR1 SGHTA and CDR2 FQGNSA come from the germline V gene. The V end lost 5 bases, the J end lost 4 bases, and 20 bases lay between the germline ends. The CDR3 is 16 amino acids. The CDR3 loop is CASSHSQGTYGTEAFF. The DNA of the CDR3 is TGTGCCAGCAGCCATAGTCAGGGTACGTACGGCACTGAAGCTTTCTTT.

Many counts were recorded for this clonotype. The chain joins TRBV6-5 to TRBJ2-7, with D possibly being TRBD1 (6 bases). This CDR3 has 14 amino acids. Trimming stripped 1 base from V and 3 bases from J, with 10 bases between. Germline V gives CDR1 MNHEY, CDR2 SVGAGI. The CDR3 nucleotides read TGTGCCAGCAGTTACTATGAAGGGGGCTACGAGCAGTACTTC. Protein: CASSYYEGGYEQYF.

This clonotype was recorded a few times. This chain links TRBV5-1 with TRBJ1-2; perhaps TRBD1 as D (5 bases). This CDR3 has 14 residues. V was shortened by 2 bases and J by 4 bases, with 12 bases between the two germline ends. Germline loops: CDR1 SGHRS, CDR2 YFSETQ. CDR3 nucleotide sequence: TGCGCCAGCAGCTTTCCAGGGACTGCCTATGGCTACACCTTC. This sequence encodes CASSFPGTAYGYTF. The full variable domain, rest sourced from reference TRBV5-1 and TRBJ1-2, is KAGVTQTPRYLIKTRGQQVTLSCSPISGHRSVSWYQQTPGQGLQFLFEYFSETQRNKGNFPGRFSGRQFSNSRSEMNVSTLELGDSALYLCASSFPGTAYGYTFGSGTRLTVV.

Details on this clonotype: One end of the junction fails to match germline, which may point to a read error. This chain uses TRBV19 with TRBJ2-3; 9 bases agree with TRBD2. Per germline, CDR1 LNHDA and CDR2 SQIVND (reference sequence). The CDR3 has 15 residues. This CDR3 is CASSVTSGSTDKQYF. In DNA, the CDR3 is TGTGCCAGTAGTGTGACTAGCGGCAGCACAGATAAGCAGTATTTT.

This clonotype was recorded a few times. The V call is TRBV20-1, the J call TRBJ2-1; D could derive from TRBD1 or TRBD2 (5 bases each). V lost 0 bases and J 8 bases, leaving 20 bases between the germline ends. Germline assignment: CDR1 DFQATT and CDR2 SNEGSKA (reference sequence). The CDR3 sequence is 16 residues long. CDR3 nucleotide sequence: TGCAGTGCTAGAGATGTCGCGACAACCCGAGGGGATGAGCAGTTCTTC. Translation: CSARDVATTRGDEQFF.

This clonotype was detected only a few times. The J gene is TRBJ2-7, the V gene TRBV2; D remains ambiguous. Germline V CDR1 and CDR2: SNHLY, FYNNEI. V lost 10 bases, J lost 2 bases, and 12 bases lay in between. This CDR3 spans 12 amino acids. The CDR3 spells CATLGRPYEQYF. As DNA, the CDR3 is TGTGCCACCCTGGGCCGACCCTACGAGCAGTACTTC.

This clonotype turned up a few times. The chain joins TRBV6-5 to TRBJ2-1; 8 nucleotides match TRBD2. Trimming took 4 bases from V and 8 from J; bases not matched to a gene: 4. CDR1 is MNHEY and CDR2 is SVGAGI in the germline V gene. The CDR3 totals 13 residues. CDR3 nucleotides: TGTGCCAGCAGTTCCCTTAGCGGGGATGAGCAGTTCTTC. Translated, it gives CASSSLSGDEQFF.

This clonotype occurred a few times. The J gene is TRBJ2-5, the V gene TRBV4-1; 11 nucleotides align to TRBD2. J lost 1 base, V lost 3 bases, and 13 bases had no gene match. The CDR3 spans 19 residues. Germline loops: CDR1 MGHRA, CDR2 YSYEKL. The CDR3, as DNA: TGCGCCAGCAGCCAGGCCCCGGGGACTAGCGGCCACTTCCAAGAGACCCAGTACTTC. The encoded protein is CASSQAPGTSGHFQETQYF.

This clonotype was seen a few times. The chain employs TRBV4-1 and TRBJ2-7; D call uncertain. Germline values: CDR1 MGHRA, CDR2 YSYEKL. The CDR3 is made up of 13 amino acids. Trimming left V 3 bases short and J 1 base short, with 7 bases between. In DNA form, the CDR3 reads TGCGCCAGCAGCCACCCAGGATCCTACGAGCAGTACTTC. It encodes CASSHPGSYEQYF.